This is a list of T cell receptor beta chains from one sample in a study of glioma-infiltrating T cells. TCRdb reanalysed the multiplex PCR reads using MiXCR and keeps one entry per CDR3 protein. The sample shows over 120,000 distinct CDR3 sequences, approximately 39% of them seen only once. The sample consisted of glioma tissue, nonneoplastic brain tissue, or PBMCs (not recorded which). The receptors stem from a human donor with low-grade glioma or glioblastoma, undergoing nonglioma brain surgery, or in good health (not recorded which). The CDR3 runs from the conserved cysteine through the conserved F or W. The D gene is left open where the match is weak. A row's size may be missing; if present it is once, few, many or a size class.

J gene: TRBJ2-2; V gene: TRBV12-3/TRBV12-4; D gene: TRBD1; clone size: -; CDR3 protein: CASSTGQGNTGELFF; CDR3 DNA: TGTGCCAGCAGCACCGGACAGGGGAACACCGGGGAGCTGTTTTTT
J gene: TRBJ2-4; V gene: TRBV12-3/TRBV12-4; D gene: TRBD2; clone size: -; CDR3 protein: CASSYAGGVNIQYF; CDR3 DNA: TGTGCCAGCAGCTACGCGGGGGGAGTAAACATTCAGTACTTC
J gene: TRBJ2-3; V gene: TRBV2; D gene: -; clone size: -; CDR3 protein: CASSPLGQGYTDTQYF; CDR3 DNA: TGTGCCAGCAGCCCCCTCGGGCAGGGTTACACAGATACGCAGTATTTT
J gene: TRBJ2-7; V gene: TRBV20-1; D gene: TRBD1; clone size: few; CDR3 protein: CSARRDRSYEQYF; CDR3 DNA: TGCAGTGCTCGCCGGGACAGATCCTACGAGCAGTACTTC
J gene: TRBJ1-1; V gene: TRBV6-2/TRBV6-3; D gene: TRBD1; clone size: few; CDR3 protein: CASSKRGRPPEAFF; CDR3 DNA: TGTGCCAGCAGTAAAAGGGGGCGCCCCCCTGAAGCTTTCTTT
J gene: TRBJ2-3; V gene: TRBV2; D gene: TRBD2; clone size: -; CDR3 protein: CASSDKREVDTQYF; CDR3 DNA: TGTGCCAGCAGTGACAAGCGGGAGGTAGATACGCAGTATTTT
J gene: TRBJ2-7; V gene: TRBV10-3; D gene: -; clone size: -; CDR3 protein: CAISEREFNEQYF; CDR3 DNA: TGTGCCATCAGTGAGCGGGAGTTCAATGAGCAGTACTTC
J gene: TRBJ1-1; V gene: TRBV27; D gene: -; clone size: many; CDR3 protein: CASSLRANTEAFF; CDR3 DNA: TGTGCCAGCAGTTTGCGTGCGAACACTGAAGCTTTCTTT
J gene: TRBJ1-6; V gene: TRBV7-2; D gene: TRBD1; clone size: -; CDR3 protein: CASSLRQGANSPLHF; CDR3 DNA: TGTGCCAGCAGCTTAAGACAGGGGGCCAATTCACCCCTCCACTTT
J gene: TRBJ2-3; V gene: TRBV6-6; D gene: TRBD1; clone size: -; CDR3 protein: CASSYSRDRGTDTQYF; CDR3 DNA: TGTGCCAGCAGTTACTCCCGGGACAGGGGGACAGATACGCAGTATTTT
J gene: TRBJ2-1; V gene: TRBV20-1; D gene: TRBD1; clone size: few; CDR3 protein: CSARLNRGYNEQFF; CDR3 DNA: TGCAGTGCTAGACTAAACAGGGGATACAATGAGCAGTTCTTC
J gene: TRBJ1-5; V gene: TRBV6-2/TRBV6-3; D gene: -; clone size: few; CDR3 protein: CASRALRGSNQPQHF; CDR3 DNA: TGTGCCAGCAGGGCCCTTAGGGGAAGCAATCAGCCCCAGCATTTT
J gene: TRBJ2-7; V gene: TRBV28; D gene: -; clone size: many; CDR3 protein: CASSSSGFEQYF; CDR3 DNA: TGTGCCAGCAGTTCTTCCGGCTTTGAGCAGTACTTC
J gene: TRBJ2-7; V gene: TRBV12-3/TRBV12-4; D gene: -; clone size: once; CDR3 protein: CASNLGDGSPYEQYF; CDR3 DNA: TGTGCCAGCAATTTAGGGGACGGATCTCCCTACGAGCAGTACTTC
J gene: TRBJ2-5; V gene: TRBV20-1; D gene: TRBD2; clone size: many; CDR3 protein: CSARDQTSDQETQYF; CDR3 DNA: TGCAGTGCTAGGGACCAGACTAGCGACCAAGAGACCCAGTACTTC
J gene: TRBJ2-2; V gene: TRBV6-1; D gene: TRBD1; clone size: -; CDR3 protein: CASRDRVRLNTGELFF; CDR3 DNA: TGTGCCAGCAGGGACAGGGTCCGCCTGAACACCGGGGAGCTGTTTTTT
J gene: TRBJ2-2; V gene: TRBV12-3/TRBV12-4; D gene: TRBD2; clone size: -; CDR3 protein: CASNTLAGATGELFF; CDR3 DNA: TGTGCCAGCAACACTCTAGCGGGAGCCACCGGGGAGCTGTTTTTT
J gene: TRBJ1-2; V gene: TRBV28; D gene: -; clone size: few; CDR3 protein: CASSSPEFGRGGSYGYTF; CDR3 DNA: TGTGCCAGCAGTTCCCCCGAGTTTGGGAGGGGGGGATCATATGGCTACACCTTC
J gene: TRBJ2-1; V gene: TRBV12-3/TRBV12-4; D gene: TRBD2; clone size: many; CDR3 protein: CASSFNLAGVSEQFF; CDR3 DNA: TGTGCCAGCAGTTTTAACCTAGCGGGAGTAAGTGAGCAGTTCTTC
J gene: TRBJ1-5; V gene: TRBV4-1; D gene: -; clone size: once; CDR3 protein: CASSQGRLNQPQHF; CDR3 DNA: TGCGCCAGCAGCCAGGGACGCCTCAATCAGCCCCAGCATTTT
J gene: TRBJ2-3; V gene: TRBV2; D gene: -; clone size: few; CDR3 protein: CASSDTKRTDTQYF; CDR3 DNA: TGTGCCAGCAGTGATACCAAACGCACAGATACGCAGTATTTT
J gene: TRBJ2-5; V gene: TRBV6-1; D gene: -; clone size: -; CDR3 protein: CASSTGRGKETQYF; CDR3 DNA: TGTGCCAGCAGTACAGGGAGGGGCAAGGAGACCCAGTACTTC
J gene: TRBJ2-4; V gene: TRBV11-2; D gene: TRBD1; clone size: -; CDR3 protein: CASSPGQGENIQYF; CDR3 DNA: TGTGCCAGCAGCCCGGGACAGGGAGAAAACATTCAGTACTTC
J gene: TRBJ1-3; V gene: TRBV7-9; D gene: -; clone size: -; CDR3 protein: CARSIAGSGNTIYF; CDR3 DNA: TGTGCCCGCAGTATAGCCGGATCTGGAAACACCATATACTTT
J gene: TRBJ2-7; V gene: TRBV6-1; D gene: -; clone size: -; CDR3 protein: CSVRGRGRGNHEQYF; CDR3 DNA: TGTTCCGTTAGAGGAAGGGGCAGGGGTAACCACGAGCAGTACTTC
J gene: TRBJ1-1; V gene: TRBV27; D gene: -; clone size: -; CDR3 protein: CASSPRVNTEAFF; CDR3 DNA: TGTGCCAGCAGTCCGAGGGTGAACACTGAAGCTTTCTTT
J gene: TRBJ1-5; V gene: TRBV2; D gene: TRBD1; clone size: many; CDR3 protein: CASSRDSGSNQPQHF; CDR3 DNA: TGTGCCAGCAGCCGGGACAGCGGGAGCAATCAGCCCCAGCATTTT
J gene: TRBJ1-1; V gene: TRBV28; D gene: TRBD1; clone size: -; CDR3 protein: CASIIRTGGSAFF; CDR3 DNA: TGTGCCAGCATTATAAGGACAGGGGGCTCAGCTTTCTTT
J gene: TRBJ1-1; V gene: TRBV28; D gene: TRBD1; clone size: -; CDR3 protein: CASNQVGTGVRNTEAFF; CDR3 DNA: TGTGCCAGCAATCAGGTCGGGACAGGGGTCCGGAACACTGAAGCTTTCTTT
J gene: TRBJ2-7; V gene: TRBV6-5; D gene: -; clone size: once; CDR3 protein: CATTGSAHEQYF; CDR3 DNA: TGTGCCACCACAGGATCCGCACACGAGCAGTACTTC
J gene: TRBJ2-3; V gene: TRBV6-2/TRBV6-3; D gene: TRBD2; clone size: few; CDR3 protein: CASRRRGGGTDTQYF; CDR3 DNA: TGTGCCAGCAGACGCCGGGGGGGGGGCACAGATACGCAGTATTTT
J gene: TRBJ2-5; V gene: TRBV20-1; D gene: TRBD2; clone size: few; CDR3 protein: CSARDGGQETQYF; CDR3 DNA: TGCAGTGCTAGAGACGGGGGGCAAGAGACCCAGTACTTC
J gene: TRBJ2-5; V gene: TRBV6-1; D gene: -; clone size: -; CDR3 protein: CASSGSGAETQYF; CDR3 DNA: TGTGCCAGCAGTGGTTCAGGGGCCGAGACCCAGTACTTC
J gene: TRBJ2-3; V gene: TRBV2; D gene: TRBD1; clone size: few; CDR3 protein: CASRTGTNTDTQYF; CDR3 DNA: TGTGCCAGCAGGACAGGGACCAACACAGATACGCAGTATTTT
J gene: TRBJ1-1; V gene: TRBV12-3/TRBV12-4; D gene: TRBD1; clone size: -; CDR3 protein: CASSTGQGGTEAFF; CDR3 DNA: TGTGCCAGCAGCACCGGACAGGGAGGGACCGAAGCTTTCTTT
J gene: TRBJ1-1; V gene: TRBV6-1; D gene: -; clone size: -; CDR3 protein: CASRRQGSLGTEAFF; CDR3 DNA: TGTGCCAGCAGGAGGCAGGGTTCATTGGGCACTGAAGCTTTCTTT